The sequence of this T cell receptor (beta chain) was determined in a study of blood T cell repertoires in COVID-19. Study information: Researchers got acute and convalescent COVID-19 samples from the United States, Italy and Spain. T cells, B-cell-depleted T cells, or PBMCs supplied cDNA or gDNA.

Between the trimmed V and J ends, which lost 1 base and 4 bases, there was a span of 10 bases. CDR3 length: 14 residues. Germline CDR1 SGHTS, CDR2 YDEGEE. In the original analysis: The authors estimated nucleated cell counts from reference gene primer amplification. Sequenced by immunoSEQ multiplex PCR; TCRdb stores in-frame clones only, minus some. V, J and clone size derive from that table, while D and trimming were established from the DNA sequence. The sample carries about 210,000 clones, around 80% recorded once. Sequencing used peripheral blood. V gene TRBV5-8 combines with J gene TRBJ2-3; tentative D call: TRBD1 (6 bases). This clonotype originated in an older woman with acute or convalescent COVID-19. The DNA for the CDR3 is TGTGCCAGCAGCTTGTATCAGGGGCCAGATACGCAGTATTTT. Translation: CASSLYQGPDTQYF.